The 2 T cell receptor beta chains listed next were all sequenced from one sample in a study of shared clonotypes between healthy human individuals. TCRdb's table, derived via immunoSEQ multiplex PCR, lists solely in-frame clones and lacks some. Of approximately 2,000,000 clones detected, approximately 90% appear once; the ten largest clones hold about 0.41%. The sample consisted of naive CD4+ T cells from PBMCs. The sample's subset: CD45RA+ positively selected. The origin of the receptors is a man aged 18 to 29 in good health. Some clones in this sample may be carry-over from other donors' samples.

V usage is TRBV5-1 and J usage is TRBJ2-7, with 10 nucleotides matching TRBD2. The junction had 10 bases not matched to a gene; V was cut back by 0 bases and J by 7 bases. The CDR3 covers 16 residues. Germline V gives CDR1 SGHRS, CDR2 YFSETQ. CDR3 loop: CASSLDAVAGGSEQYF. In DNA, the CDR3 is TGCGCCAGCAGCTTGGACGCTGTAGCGGGAGGCTCTGAGCAGTACTTC.

The J gene is TRBJ1-2, the V gene TRBV30; 9 bases are shared with TRBD1. This CDR3 contains 15 residues. CDR1 is GTSNPN and CDR2 is SVGIG in the germline V gene (reference sequence). The trim removed 0 bases at V and 4 bases at J, leaving 6 bases unmatched. Written as DNA, the CDR3 is TGTGCCTGGAGTGTACACGGACAGGGGACCTATGGCTACACCTTC. It specifies CAWSVHGQGTYGYTF.